These T cell receptor beta chains were read from a single sample in a study of regulatory T cells in long-lasting Graves disease. Each CDR3 protein gets one entry after TCRdb re-called the multiplex PCR reads with MiXCR. The sample lists about 620,000 distinct CDR3 sequences, approximately 15% occurring once. Separately, the same data were catalogued under a study of T cells in Graves' hyperthyroidism and ophthalmopathy.

The sample consisted of peripheral blood mononuclear cells (PBMCs), taken at new diagnosis, from a patient treated with antithyroid drugs. All receptors come from a woman in her twenties or thirties with Graves disease. The CDR3 runs from the conserved cysteine through the conserved F or W. A D gene is named only where the DNA matches it firmly. Clone size is shown for a subset of rows, as once, few, many or a class of expanded clone.

TRBJ1-2,-,TRBV27,many,CASSLRPTSGGSGYGYTF,TGTGCCAGCAGTTTAAGGCCCACTTCGGGGGGGTCCGGCTATGGCTACACCTTC
TRBJ2-3,TRBD2,TRBV15,once,CATSRESGSTDTQYF,TGTGCCACCAGCAGAGAGAGCGGGAGTACAGATACGCAGTATTTT
TRBJ2-3,TRBD2,TRBV11-2,few,CASSREVFTDTQYF,TGTGCCAGCAGCCGGGAGGTTTTCACAGATACGCAGTATTTT
TRBJ2-4,-,TRBV2,many,CATLLDLAKNIQYF,TGTGCCACGCTCTTAGACTTAGCCAAAAACATTCAGTACTTC
TRBJ2-1,-,TRBV5-1,many,CASARGGSYNEQFF,TGCGCCAGCGCTAGGGGGGGATCCTACAATGAGCAGTTCTTC
TRBJ1-5,-,TRBV5-1,many,CASSPGGGDQPQHF,TGCGCCAGCAGCCCAGGAGGGGGAGATCAGCCCCAGCATTTT
TRBJ1-6,TRBD1,TRBV2,few,CASSSQGFGNSPLHF,TGTGCCAGCAGTTCACAGGGGTTCGGTAATTCACCCCTCCACTTT
TRBJ1-2,-,TRBV11-2,-,CASSKGGTNYGYIF,TGTGCCAGCAGCAAGGGGGGGACTAACTATGGCTACATCTTC
TRBJ2-2,TRBD1,TRBV2,few,CASEGQGLSTGELFF,TGTGCCAGCGAGGGACAGGGGCTAAGTACCGGGGAGCTGTTTTTT
TRBJ1-1,-,TRBV7-2,many,CASSSPRQSEAFF,TGTGCCAGCAGCTCGCCAAGACAGAGTGAAGCTTTCTTT
TRBJ1-5,TRBD1,TRBV19,-,CASTPGETGHQPQHF,TGTGCCAGTACCCCCGGTGAGACAGGGCATCAGCCCCAGCATTTT
TRBJ2-2,TRBD1,TRBV10-3,-,CAISARTGETGELFF,TGTGCCATCAGTGCTAGGACAGGGGAAACCGGGGAGCTGTTTTTT
TRBJ1-2,TRBD1,TRBV19,-,CASTEGQGYYGYTF,TGTGCCAGTACGGAGGGACAGGGTTACTATGGCTACACCTTC
TRBJ2-3,TRBD2,TRBV2,few,CASRPDWEGQYF,TGTGCCAGCAGGCCCGACTGGGAGGGGCAGTATTTT
TRBJ2-1,-,TRBV3-1,few,CASSPWTYSYNEQFF,TGTGCCAGCAGCCCCTGGACTTACTCCTACAATGAGCAGTTCTTC
TRBJ2-3,-,TRBV20-1,-,CSARELGGGGTDTQYF,TGCAGTGCTAGAGAATTAGGGGGGGGGGGCACAGATACGCAGTATTTT
TRBJ1-1,-,TRBV27,many,CASSFTPPKGTEAFF,TGTGCCAGCAGTTTTACCCCACCTAAGGGCACTGAAGCTTTCTTT
TRBJ2-1,TRBD1,TRBV7-9,many,CASSPGNTGGSDEQFF,TGTGCCAGCAGCCCCGGGAACACAGGGGGCTCGGATGAGCAGTTCTTC
TRBJ1-2,TRBD1,TRBV10-3,-,CAVSEPGQGNYGYTF,TGTGCCGTCAGTGAGCCGGGACAGGGAAACTATGGCTACACCTTC
TRBJ2-1,TRBD2,TRBV20-1,-,CSASETSGYNEQFF,TGCAGTGCTAGTGAGACTAGCGGATACAATGAGCAGTTCTTC
TRBJ1-2,TRBD1,TRBV12-3/TRBV12-4,many,CASAGQGAVGYTF,TGTGCCAGCGCGGGACAGGGGGCGGTAGGCTACACCTTC
TRBJ1-1,-,TRBV19,many,CASSSGSYTEAFF,TGTGCCAGTAGTTCAGGGTCCTACACTGAAGCTTTCTTT
TRBJ1-1,-,TRBV12-3/TRBV12-4,many,CASSVQVNTEAFF,TGTGCCAGCAGCGTTCAGGTGAACACTGAAGCTTTCTTT
TRBJ1-6,TRBD1,TRBV19,-,CASSISTGTANNSPLHF,TGTGCCAGTAGTATAAGCACCGGGACAGCTAATAATTCACCCCTCCACTTT
TRBJ1-6,TRBD1,TRBV7-2,few,CASSLTGVSTSPLHF,TGTGCCAGCAGCCTTACAGGGGTTTCGACTTCACCCCTCCACTTT
TRBJ2-7,TRBD2,TRBV5-1,-,CASSPGGSGSFNEQYF,TGCGCCAGCAGCCCCGGCGGTAGCGGGAGTTTCAACGAGCAGTACTTC
TRBJ1-1,-,TRBV30,many,CAWSWSGGEAFF,TGTGCCTGGAGTTGGAGCGGCGGTGAAGCTTTCTTT
TRBJ1-1,TRBD1,TRBV5-1,-,CASRDDRGLGNTEAFF,TGCGCCAGCAGGGATGACAGGGGGCTGGGGAACACTGAAGCTTTCTTT
TRBJ1-2,-,TRBV12-3/TRBV12-4,many,CASSLSSGYGYTF,TGTGCCAGCAGTTTAAGTAGTGGGTATGGCTACACCTTC
TRBJ2-7,-,TRBV4-2,-,CASSQEQSVFYEQYF,TGTGCCAGCAGCCAAGAACAGTCGGTCTTCTACGAGCAGTACTTC
TRBJ2-7,-,TRBV11-3,-,CASSQVERSVAHEQYF,TGTGCCAGCAGCCAAGTGGAGCGTAGCGTTGCCCACGAGCAGTACTTC
TRBJ2-3,-,TRBV12-3/TRBV12-4,-,CASSPGGSTATQYF,TGTGCCAGCAGTCCCGGAGGGAGCACAGCTACGCAGTATTTT
TRBJ2-2,-,TRBV6-1,many,CASRASAANTGELFF,TGTGCCAGCAGGGCTAGCGCCGCGAACACCGGGGAGCTGTTTTTT
TRBJ2-1,-,TRBV19,-,CASSSFLDSSPFEQFF,TGTGCCAGTAGTTCCTTCTTAGACTCCTCACCTTTCGAGCAGTTCTTC
TRBJ2-7,-,TRBV20-1,many,CSAIRDTGLAEQYF,TGCAGTGCCATCCGGGACACGGGGCTGGCCGAGCAGTACTTC
TRBJ2-7,-,TRBV20-1,many,CSASTTTPQYF,TGCAGTGCTTCCACCACAACGCCGCAGTACTTC
TRBJ1-2,TRBD1,TRBV5-1,few,CASSLDRAIYYGYTF,TGCGCCAGCAGTCTGGACAGGGCAATTTACTATGGCTACACCTTC
TRBJ2-5,-,TRBV11-3,many,CASSLGGSGSKETQYF,TGTGCCAGCAGCTTAGGAGGTAGCGGCAGTAAAGAGACCCAGTACTTC
TRBJ1-2,-,TRBV20-1,few,CSAENYGYTF,TGCAGTGCTGAAAATTATGGCTACACCTTC
TRBJ2-6,TRBD1,TRBV14,-,CATTALGQGRSGANVLTF,TGTGCCACCACAGCCCTGGGACAGGGTCGCTCTGGGGCCAACGTCCTGACTTTC
TRBJ1-2,-,TRBV28,many,CASSLFRASLYGYTF,TGTGCCAGCAGTTTATTCAGAGCATCACTCTATGGCTACACCTTC
TRBJ2-6,TRBD1,TRBV3-1,few,CASSYMTGSGANVLTF,TGTGCCAGCAGCTATATGACAGGGAGCGGGGCCAACGTCCTGACTTTC
TRBJ1-5,-,TRBV28,many,CASMSNQPQHF,TGTGCCAGCATGAGCAATCAGCCCCAGCATTTT
TRBJ2-1,-,TRBV5-1,many,CASSLGDTHNEQFF,TGCGCCAGCAGCTTGGGTGACACCCACAATGAGCAGTTCTTC
TRBJ2-7,TRBD1,TRBV29-1,many,CSVEILGTGASYEQYF,TGCAGCGTTGAAATCCTCGGGACAGGGGCCTCCTACGAGCAGTACTTC
TRBJ2-7,TRBD2,TRBV5-6,-,CASSLVAGGPHEQYF,TGTGCCAGCAGCTTGGTGGCGGGAGGGCCCCACGAGCAGTACTTC
TRBJ2-5,TRBD2,TRBV20-1,few,CSARPPGTMTETQYF,TGCAGTGCTAGACCTCCCGGGACTATGACGGAGACCCAGTACTTC
TRBJ2-7,-,TRBV28,-,CASNQPGPAYEQYF,TGTGCCAGCAATCAACCGGGACCCGCCTACGAGCAGTACTTC
TRBJ2-2,-,TRBV15,-,CATKVGGSNTGELFF,TGTGCCACCAAGGTGGGGGGCTCGAACACCGGGGAGCTGTTTTTT
TRBJ2-1,-,TRBV20-1,-,CSSALGASGTYNEQFF,TGCAGTTCCGCCTTGGGGGCAAGCGGGACATACAATGAGCAGTTCTTC
TRBJ1-5,-,TRBV28,few,CASSLYRQISNQPQHF,TGTGCCAGCAGTTTATATCGGCAGATTAGCAATCAGCCCCAGCATTTT
TRBJ2-3,TRBD1,TRBV9,few,CASSAGAGTGTDTQYF,TGTGCCAGCAGCGCCGGGGCCGGGACAGGCACAGATACGCAGTATTTT
TRBJ2-7,-,TRBV28,many,CASSSFAVARYEQYF,TGTGCCAGCAGTTCCTTCGCAGTCGCGAGGTACGAGCAGTACTTC
TRBJ2-2,TRBD2,TRBV5-1,few,CASSPGTSGSPGELFF,TGCGCCAGCAGCCCCGGGACTAGCGGGAGTCCGGGGGAGCTGTTTTTT